The 20 T cell receptor beta chains below all came from one sample that was sequenced in a study of T cells in Graves' hyperthyroidism and ophthalmopathy. There were TCR beta CDR3 regions amplified from RNA transcripts. Researchers ran a first-round RT-PCR on the TCR CDR3 using the HTBI primer set. TCRdb passed the multiplex PCR reads through MiXCR, listing each CDR3 protein once. This table has fewer than 450,000 distinct CDR3 sequences, roughly 15% appearing once. The sample taken for sequencing was blood. These receptors originate from a woman aged 60-75 years with Graves' ophthalmopathy.

In this sample, this clonotype turned up many times. The J gene is TRBJ2-7, the V gene TRBV12-3 or TRBV12-4, with D perhaps matching TRBD1 or TRBD2 (5 bases each). The length of the CDR3 is 14 residues. Trimming left V 6 bases short and J 2 bases short, with 14 bases between. CDR3 protein: CASSGRRETYEQYF. The CDR3 bases are TGTGCCAGCAGCGGACGCAGGGAGACCTACGAGCAGTACTTC.

As for this clonotype: A read error is possible here, since a much larger clone lies one base away. This chain links TRBV28 with TRBJ2-7; TRBD1 matches at 8 bases. The CDR3 loop spans 11 amino acids. CDR1 and CDR2 from the germline V gene are MDHEN and SYDVKM. Trimming at V came to 5 bases and at J to 6 bases, leaving 0 bases not matched to a gene. In DNA, the CDR3 is TGTGCCAGCAGTACAGGGGGCGAGCAGTACTTC. It encodes CASSTGGEQYF.

This clonotype was seen at least ten times. The chain recombines TRBV28 with TRBJ2-5, with D perhaps TRBD2 (5 bases). Trimming left V 7 bases short and J 5 bases short, with 17 bases between. The germline CDR1 and CDR2 sequences are MDHEN and SYDVKM. The CDR3 is 14 amino acids. The DNA of the CDR3 is TGTGCCAGCACCTATAGTGGGAGATTGGAGACCCAGTACTTC. Amino acid sequence: CASTYSGRLETQYF.

This clonotype was counted a few times. This chain connects TRBV5-1 to TRBJ2-5; unclear D gene. This CDR3 is 14 amino acids long. Per germline, CDR1 SGHRS and CDR2 YFSETQ. V was clipped by 4 bases and J by 1 base, with 11 bases between them. CDR3 residues: CASSLTSAQETQYF. DNA of the CDR3: TGCGCCAGCAGCCTCACCTCAGCCCAAGAGACCCAGTACTTC.

DNA of the CDR3: TGTGCCAGTAGTGACTCGAGGGCCCCTGAAGCTTTCTTT. Protein: CASSDSRAPEAFF. The V gene is TRBV19, the J gene TRBJ1-1, with no clear D. Germline V gives CDR1 LNHDA, CDR2 SQIVND (reference sequence). CDR3 length: 13 residues. V dropped 5 bases and J dropped 6 bases, with 13 bases sitting between them.

The V and J genes are TRBV6-1 and TRBJ1-2; D unresolved. The CDR3 length is 14 residues. Trimming removed 2 bases at V and 6 bases at J, with 13 bases between. Germline loops: CDR1 MNHNS, CDR2 SASEGT. CDR3 sequence (DNA): TGTGCCAGCAGTGAACTCGGGGATGCTGATGGCTACACCTTC. The encoded protein is CASSELGDADGYTF.

In its sample, this clonotype was seen many times. The V call is TRBV28, the J call TRBJ2-5; TRBD2 matches at 13 bases. The CDR3 has 14 residues. V gave up 4 bases and J gave up 7 bases; unmatched junction bases: 3. The V gene's germline CDR1 is MDHEN and CDR2 SYDVKM. CDR3 sequence (DNA): TGTGCCAGCAGTTGGACTAGCGGGGGCCCGACCCAGTACTTC. It codes for CASSWTSGGPTQYF.

This clonotype was seen a few times. This chain uses TRBV5-4 with TRBJ2-1, with D unclear. Germline loops: CDR1 SGHNT, CDR2 YYREEE (reference sequence). V was clipped by 0 bases and J by 2 bases, with 6 bases between them. There are 14 residues in the CDR3. In nucleotides, the CDR3 is TGTGCCAGCAGCTTGGAGCAGCCCTACAATGAGCAGTTCTTC. Its protein product is CASSLEQPYNEQFF.

The rearrangement uses TRBV28 and TRBJ2-3; tentative D call: TRBD1 (5 bases). Trimming removed 7 bases from V and 3 bases from J, with 11 bases in between. This CDR3 spans 13 amino acids. CDR1 and CDR2 from the germline V gene are MDHEN and SYDVKM. Written as DNA, the CDR3 is TGTGCCAGCACGGCCTACAGGACAGATACGCAGTATTTT. Translating it yields CASTAYRTDTQYF.

Only a few counts were recorded for this clonotype. The chain links TRBV24-1 to TRBJ2-1, with 10 bases identical to TRBD1. The CDR3 runs to 12 residues. The V segment lost 4 bases and the J segment 13 bases; nucleotides outside the gene matches: 3. In germline, CDR1 is KGHDR, CDR2 SFDVKD. CDR3 in amino acids: CATSDWTGGQFF. The CDR3 nucleotides are TGTGCCACCAGTGACTGGACAGGGGGACAGTTCTTC.

This clonotype has only a few counts. The CDR3 DNA reads as TGTGCCACCAGCAGGACCCCCAGGGGACCCTACGAGCAGTACTTC. Encoded protein: CATSRTPRGPYEQYF. This chain links TRBV15 with TRBJ2-7; possibly TRBD1 for D (6 bases). With 3 bases removed from V and 2 bases from J, the gap between germline ends came to 14 bases. The CDR3 loop spans 15 amino acids. The germline V gene encodes CDR1 LNHNV and CDR2 YYDKDF (reference sequence).

This clonotype was recorded many times. The chain uses TRBV12-3 or TRBV12-4 and TRBJ1-5; D is perhaps TRBD1 (5 bases). This CDR3 comprises 14 residues. Trimming pared 4 bases from V and 9 bases from J, leaving 16 bases between. This chain's CDR3 is CASSSDSHPRPQHF. CDR3 DNA: TGTGCCAGCAGTTCCGACAGCCACCCTCGGCCCCAGCATTTT.

In this sample, this clonotype turned up a few times. The CDR3 region has the DNA TGTGCCAGCAGCCAGGAAAGACCAGTCTCTGGAAACACCATATATTTT. This translates into CASSQERPVSGNTIYF. The rearrangement joins TRBV4-2 to TRBJ1-3, with no clear D. The CDR3 length is 16 residues. CDR1 and CDR2 from the germline V gene are LGHNA and YNFKEQ. Trimming took off 3 bases at V and 0 bases at J, with 12 bases between the two ends.

This clonotype was counted many times. The chain uses TRBV2 and TRBJ2-2; D uncertain. Trimming removed 3 bases at V and 8 bases at J, with 1 base between. CDR3 size: 10 residues. Per the germline V gene, CDR1 is SNHLY and CDR2 is FYNNEI. CDR3 in DNA: TGTGCCAGCAGTGAGGGGGAGCTGTTTTTT. Translation gives CASSEGELFF.

This clonotype was observed a handful of times. The chain joins TRBV19 to TRBJ2-4; 7 bases align to TRBD1. The germline gives CDR1 LNHDA, CDR2 SQIVND (reference sequence). The CDR3 runs 14 residues. With 6 bases clipped from V and 8 bases from J, the junction kept 10 bases outside the gene matches. The CDR3 nucleotides read TGTGCCAGTAGATTGGCAGGGGGAACGCACATTCAGTACTTC. Translation gives CASRLAGGTHIQYF.

This clonotype was observed many times. The chain employs TRBV7-6 and TRBJ2-3; D ambiguous. The CDR3 length is 15 residues. Trimming removed 2 bases at V and 2 bases at J, with 11 bases between. In germline, CDR1 is SGHVS, CDR2 FNYEAQ. The CDR3 reads CASSLSRANTDTQYF. In DNA, the CDR3 is TGTGCCAGCAGCTTAAGTCGGGCGAACACAGATACGCAGTATTTT.

The chain recombines TRBV20-1 with TRBJ2-3; D is uncertain. The CDR3 consists of 14 residues. Deletions cut 1 base from V and 0 bases from J, with 8 bases between. Per germline, CDR1 DFQATT and CDR2 SNEGSKA (reference sequence). The CDR3 protein is CSARGTSSTDTQYF. For the CDR3, the DNA is TGCAGTGCTAGAGGGACCAGTAGCACAGATACGCAGTATTTT.

This clonotype was seen at least ten times. CDR3 coding DNA: TGTGCCAGCAGTCCCTGGACTAGCGCGAACAATGAGCAGTTCTTC. Translation: CASSPWTSANNEQFF. The V gene is TRBV28, the J gene TRBJ2-1; 9 nucleotides agree with TRBD2. In germline, CDR1 is MDHEN, CDR2 SYDVKM. This CDR3 is 15 amino acids long. V gave up 5 bases and J gave up 5 bases; unmatched junction bases: 7.

This clonotype was counted at least ten times. The chain employs TRBV6-1 and TRBJ2-3; no clear D gene. Germline CDR1 and CDR2: MNHNS and SASEGT. The CDR3 length is 12 residues. V gave up 2 bases and J gave up 4 bases, with 4 bases separating them. CDR3 nucleotides: TGTGCCAGCAGTGAAATGTCAGATACGCAGTATTTT. It is translated as CASSEMSDTQYF.

The chain is built from TRBV10-3 and TRBJ1-3, with a possible D match to TRBD1 (5 bases). CDR3 size: 14 residues. Trimming shortened V by 4 bases and J by 4 bases, and 11 bases separated the two germline ends. Germline loops: CDR1 ENHRY, CDR2 SYGVKD. The CDR3 DNA sequence: TGTGCCATCAGTGCTGGTAGGGGAGGAAACACCATATATTTT. Protein: CAISAGRGGNTIYF.